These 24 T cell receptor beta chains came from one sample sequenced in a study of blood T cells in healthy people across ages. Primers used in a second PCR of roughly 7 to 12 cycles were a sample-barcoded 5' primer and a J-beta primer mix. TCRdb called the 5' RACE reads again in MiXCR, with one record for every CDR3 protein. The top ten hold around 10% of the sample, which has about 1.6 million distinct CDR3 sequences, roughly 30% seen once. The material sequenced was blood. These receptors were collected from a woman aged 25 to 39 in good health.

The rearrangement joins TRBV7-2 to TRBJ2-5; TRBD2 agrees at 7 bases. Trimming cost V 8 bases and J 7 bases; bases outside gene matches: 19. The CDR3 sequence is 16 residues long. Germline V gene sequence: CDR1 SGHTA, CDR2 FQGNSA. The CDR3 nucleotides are TGTGCCAGCGGTCCTTGGGGGGGGGTCACAATTGTGACCCAGTACTTC. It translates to CASGPWGGVTIVTQYF.

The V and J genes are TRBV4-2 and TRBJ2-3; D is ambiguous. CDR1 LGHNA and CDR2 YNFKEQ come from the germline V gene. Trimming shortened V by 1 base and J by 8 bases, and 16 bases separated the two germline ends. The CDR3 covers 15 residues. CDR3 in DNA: TGTGCCAGCAGCCAAGTCCAGTCTAGTGCGGTTACGCAGTATTTT. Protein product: CASSQVQSSAVTQYF.

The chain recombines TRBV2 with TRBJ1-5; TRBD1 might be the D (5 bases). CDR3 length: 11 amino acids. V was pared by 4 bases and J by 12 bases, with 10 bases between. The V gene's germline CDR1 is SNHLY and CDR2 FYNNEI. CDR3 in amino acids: CASSGTGGQHF. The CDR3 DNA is TGTGCCAGCAGTGGTACAGGAGGCCAGCATTTT.

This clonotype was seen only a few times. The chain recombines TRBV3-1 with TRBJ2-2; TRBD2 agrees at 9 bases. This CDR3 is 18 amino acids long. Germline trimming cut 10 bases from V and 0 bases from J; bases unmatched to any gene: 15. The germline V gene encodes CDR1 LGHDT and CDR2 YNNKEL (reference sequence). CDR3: CATTRGLATISNTGELFF. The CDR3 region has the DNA TGTGCCACCACCCGCGGACTAGCGACTATTTCGAACACCGGGGAGCTGTTTTTT.

This CDR3 reads CASSRRDLSYEQYF. In DNA form, the CDR3 reads TGTGCCAGCAGCCGTCGGGACTTATCCTACGAGCAGTACTTC. The chain couples TRBV3-1 to TRBJ2-7, with TRBD2 as a possible D gene (6 bases). Germline V gene data show CDR1 as LGHDT and CDR2 as YNNKEL (reference sequence). Trimming left V 4 bases short and J 1 base short, with 11 bases between. This CDR3 spans 14 amino acids.

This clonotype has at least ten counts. In DNA, the CDR3 is TGTGCCAGCAGCTCCAGCGGGAGGGCCTACAATGAGCAGTTCTTC. Protein product: CASSSSGRAYNEQFF. The chain employs TRBV7-9 and TRBJ2-1, with TRBD2 matching over 10 bases. Trimming cost V 4 bases and J 2 bases; bases outside gene matches: 2. Germline V lookup: CDR1 SEHNR, CDR2 FQNEAQ (reference sequence). The CDR3 runs 15 residues.

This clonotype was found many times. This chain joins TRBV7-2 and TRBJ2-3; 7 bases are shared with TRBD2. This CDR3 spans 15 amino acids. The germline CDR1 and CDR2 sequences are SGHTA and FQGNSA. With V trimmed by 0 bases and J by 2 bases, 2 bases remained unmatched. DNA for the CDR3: TGTGCCAGCAGCTTAGCGGGGGGGATCACAGATACGCAGTATTTT. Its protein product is CASSLAGGITDTQYF.

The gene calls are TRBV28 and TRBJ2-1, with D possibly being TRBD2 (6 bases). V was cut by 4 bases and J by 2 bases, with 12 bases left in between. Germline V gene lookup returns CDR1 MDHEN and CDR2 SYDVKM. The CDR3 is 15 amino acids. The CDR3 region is CASSSLGGAYNEQFF. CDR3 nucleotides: TGTGCCAGCAGTTCCCTGGGGGGAGCCTACAATGAGCAGTTCTTC.

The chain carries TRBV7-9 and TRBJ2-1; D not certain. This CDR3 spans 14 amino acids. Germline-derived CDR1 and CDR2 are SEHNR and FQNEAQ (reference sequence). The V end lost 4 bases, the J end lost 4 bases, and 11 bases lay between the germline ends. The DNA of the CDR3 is TGTGCCAGCAGCTCTTACACCGAATACAATGAGCAGTTCTTC. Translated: CASSSYTEYNEQFF.

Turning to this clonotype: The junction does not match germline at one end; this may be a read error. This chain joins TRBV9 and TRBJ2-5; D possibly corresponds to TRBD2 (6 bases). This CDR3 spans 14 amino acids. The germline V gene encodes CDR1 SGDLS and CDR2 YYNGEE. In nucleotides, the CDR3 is TGTGCCGGCAGCGGCGGGACGGTTCAAGAGACCCAGTACTTC. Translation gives CAGSGGTVQETQYF.

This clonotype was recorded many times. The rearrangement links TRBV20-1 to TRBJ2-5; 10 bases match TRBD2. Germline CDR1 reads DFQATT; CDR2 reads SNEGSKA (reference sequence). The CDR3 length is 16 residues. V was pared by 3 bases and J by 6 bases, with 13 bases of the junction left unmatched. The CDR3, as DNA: TGCAGTGCTAGTATTCTCAGCGGGGGGGCAGGGAAGACCCAGTACTTC. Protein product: CSASILSGGAGKTQYF.

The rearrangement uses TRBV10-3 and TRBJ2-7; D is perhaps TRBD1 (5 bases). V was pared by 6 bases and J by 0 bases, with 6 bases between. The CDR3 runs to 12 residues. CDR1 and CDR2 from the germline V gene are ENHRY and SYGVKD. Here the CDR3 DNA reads TGTGCCATCAGGGACATCTCCTACGAGCAGTACTTC. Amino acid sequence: CAIRDISYEQYF.

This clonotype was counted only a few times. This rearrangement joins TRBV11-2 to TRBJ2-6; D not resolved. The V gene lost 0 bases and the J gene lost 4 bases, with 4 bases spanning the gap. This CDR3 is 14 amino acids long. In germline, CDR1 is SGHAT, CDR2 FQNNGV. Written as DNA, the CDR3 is TGTGCCAGCAGCTTAGATTTGGGGGCCAACGTCCTGACTTTC. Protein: CASSLDLGANVLTF.

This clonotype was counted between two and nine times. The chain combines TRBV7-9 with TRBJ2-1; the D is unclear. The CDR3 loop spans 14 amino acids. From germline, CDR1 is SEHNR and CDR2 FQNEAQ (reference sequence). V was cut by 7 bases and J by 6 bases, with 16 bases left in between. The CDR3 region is CASITTLRPNEQFF. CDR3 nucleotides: TGTGCCAGCATCACAACTTTGCGGCCCAATGAGCAGTTCTTC.

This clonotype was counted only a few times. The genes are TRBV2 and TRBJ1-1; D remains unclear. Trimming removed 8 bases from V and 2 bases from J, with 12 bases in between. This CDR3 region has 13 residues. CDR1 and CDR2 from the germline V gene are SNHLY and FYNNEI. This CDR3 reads CASERALNTEAFF. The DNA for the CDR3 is TGTGCCAGCGAGAGAGCACTCAACACTGAAGCTTTCTTT.

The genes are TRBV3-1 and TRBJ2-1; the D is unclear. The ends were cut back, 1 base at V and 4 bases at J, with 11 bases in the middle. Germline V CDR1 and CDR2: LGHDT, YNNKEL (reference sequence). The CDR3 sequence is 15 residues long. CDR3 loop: CASSQGIGLYNEQFF. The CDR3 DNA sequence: TGTGCCAGCAGCCAAGGGATAGGGCTTTACAATGAGCAGTTCTTC.

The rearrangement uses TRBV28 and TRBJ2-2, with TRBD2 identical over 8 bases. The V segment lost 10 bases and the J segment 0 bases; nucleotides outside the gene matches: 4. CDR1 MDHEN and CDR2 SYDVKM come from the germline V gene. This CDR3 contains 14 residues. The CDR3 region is CAIHGGANTGELFF. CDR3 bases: TGTGCCATCCACGGGGGGGCGAACACCGGGGAGCTGTTTTTT.

The CDR3 bases are TGTGCCAGCAGCCAAGAAGGAGTATTCTACGAGCAGTACTTC. Translated: CASSQEGVFYEQYF. The chain uses TRBV14 and TRBJ2-7; D call uncertain. The CDR3 consists of 14 residues. CDR1 and CDR2 (germline): SGHDN, FVKESK. Trimming stripped 0 bases from V and 3 bases from J, with 9 bases between.

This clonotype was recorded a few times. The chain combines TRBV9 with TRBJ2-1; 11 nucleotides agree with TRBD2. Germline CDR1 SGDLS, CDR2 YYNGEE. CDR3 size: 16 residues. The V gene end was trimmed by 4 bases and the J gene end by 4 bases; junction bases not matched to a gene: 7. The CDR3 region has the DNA TGTGCCAGCAGCCCCCGACTAGCGGGACGTTACAATGAGCAGTTCTTC. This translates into CASSPRLAGRYNEQFF.

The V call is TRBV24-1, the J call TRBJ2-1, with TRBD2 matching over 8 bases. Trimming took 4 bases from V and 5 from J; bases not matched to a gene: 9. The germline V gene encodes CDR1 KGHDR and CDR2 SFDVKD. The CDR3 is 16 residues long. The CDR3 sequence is CATSDPKRERHNEQFF. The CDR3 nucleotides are TGTGCCACCAGTGACCCCAAGCGGGAGCGCCACAATGAGCAGTTCTTC.

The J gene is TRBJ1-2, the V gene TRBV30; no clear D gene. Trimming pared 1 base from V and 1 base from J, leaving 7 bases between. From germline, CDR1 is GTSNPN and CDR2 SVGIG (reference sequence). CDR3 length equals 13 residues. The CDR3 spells CAWSERINYGYTF. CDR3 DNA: TGTGCCTGGAGTGAAAGGATTAACTATGGCTACACCTTC.

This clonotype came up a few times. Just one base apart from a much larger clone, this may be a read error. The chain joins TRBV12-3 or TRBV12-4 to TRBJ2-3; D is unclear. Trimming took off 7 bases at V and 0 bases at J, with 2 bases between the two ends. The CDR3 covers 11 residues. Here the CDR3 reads CASMSTDTQYF. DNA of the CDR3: TGTGCCAGCATGAGCACAGATACGCAGTATTTT.

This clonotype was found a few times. DNA for the CDR3: TGCGCCAGCAGCCAAGCGCTGGGGACAGGGCTCTATGGCTACACCTTC. Its protein product is CASSQALGTGLYGYTF. The chain uses TRBV4-1 and TRBJ1-2; 9 nucleotides match TRBD1. The V segment lost 1 base and the J segment 4 bases; nucleotides outside the gene matches: 7. This CDR3 region has 16 residues. CDR1 and CDR2 from the germline V gene are MGHRA and YSYEKL.

CDR3 loop: CASSFGQGSERRINTEAFF. CDR3 nucleotides: TGTGCCAGCAGCTTCGGACAGGGTTCAGAACGTCGGATTAACACTGAAGCTTTCTTT. This sequence joins TRBV27 and TRBJ1-1; 8 nucleotides match TRBD1. Germline V gene lookup returns CDR1 MNHEY and CDR2 SMNVEV (reference sequence). The V and J ends lost 6 bases and 2 bases, in that order; junction bases with no gene match: 20. This CDR3 has 19 residues.